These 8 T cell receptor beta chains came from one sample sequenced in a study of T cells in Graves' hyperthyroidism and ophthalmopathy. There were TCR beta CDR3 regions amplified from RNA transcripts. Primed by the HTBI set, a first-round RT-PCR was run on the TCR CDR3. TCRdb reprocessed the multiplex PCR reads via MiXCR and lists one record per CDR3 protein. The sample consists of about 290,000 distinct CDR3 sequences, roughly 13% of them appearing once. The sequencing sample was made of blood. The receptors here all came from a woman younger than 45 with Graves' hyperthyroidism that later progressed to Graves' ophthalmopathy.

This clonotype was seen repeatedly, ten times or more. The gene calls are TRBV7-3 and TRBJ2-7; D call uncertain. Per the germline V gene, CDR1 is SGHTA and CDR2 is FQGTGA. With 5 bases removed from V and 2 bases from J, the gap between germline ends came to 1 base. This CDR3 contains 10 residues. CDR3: CASSPYEQYF. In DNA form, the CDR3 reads TGTGCCAGCAGCCCCTACGAGCAGTACTTC.

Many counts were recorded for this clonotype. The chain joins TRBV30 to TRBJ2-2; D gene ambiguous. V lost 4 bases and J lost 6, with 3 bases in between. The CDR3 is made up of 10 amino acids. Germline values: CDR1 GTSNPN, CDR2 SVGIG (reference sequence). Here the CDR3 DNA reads TGTGCCTGGATGGCCGGGGAGCTGTTTTTT. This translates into CAWMAGELFF.

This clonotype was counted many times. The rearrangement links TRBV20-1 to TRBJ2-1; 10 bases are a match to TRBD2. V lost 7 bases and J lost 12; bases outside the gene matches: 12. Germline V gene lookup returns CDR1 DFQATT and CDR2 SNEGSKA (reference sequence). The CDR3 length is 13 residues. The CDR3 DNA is TGCAGTGTTGAAGCGGGAGGGCCAAAGGGGCAGTTCTTC. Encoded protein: CSVEAGGPKGQFF.

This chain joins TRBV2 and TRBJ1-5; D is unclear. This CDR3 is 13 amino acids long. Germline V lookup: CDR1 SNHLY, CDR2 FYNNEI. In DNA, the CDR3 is TGTACCGGCACTGGACGGGCCAATCAGCCCCAGCATTTT. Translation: CTGTGRANQPQHF.

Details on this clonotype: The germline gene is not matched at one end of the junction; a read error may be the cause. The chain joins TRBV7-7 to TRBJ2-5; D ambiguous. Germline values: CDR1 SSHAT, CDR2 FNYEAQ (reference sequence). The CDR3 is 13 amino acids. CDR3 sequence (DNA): TGTGCTAGCAGCCATGACCGCAAAGAGACCCAGTACTTC. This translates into CASSHDRKETQYF. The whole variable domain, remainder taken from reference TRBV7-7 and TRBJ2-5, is GAGVSQSPRYKVTKRGQDVTLRCDPISSHATLYWYQQALGQGPEFLTYFNYEAQPDKSGLPSDRFSAERPEGSISTLTIQRTEQRDSAMYRCASSHDRKETQYFGPGTRLLVL.

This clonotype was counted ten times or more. The CDR3 DNA is TGTGCCAGCAGCTTACCATATGGCACAGATACGCAGTATTTT. Protein product: CASSLPYGTDTQYF. The V call is TRBV7-6, the J call TRBJ2-3, with D uncertain. Trimming took off 2 bases at V and 1 base at J, with 7 bases between the two ends. The CDR3 is 14 residues long. Germline CDR1 is SGHVS and CDR2 is FNYEAQ.

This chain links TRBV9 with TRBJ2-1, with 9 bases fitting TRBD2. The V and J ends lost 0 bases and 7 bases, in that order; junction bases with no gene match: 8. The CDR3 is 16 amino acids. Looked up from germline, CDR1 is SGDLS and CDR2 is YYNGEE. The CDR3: CASSVAGTSFLNEQFF. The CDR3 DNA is TGTGCCAGCAGCGTAGCCGGGACTAGCTTTTTAAATGAGCAGTTCTTC.

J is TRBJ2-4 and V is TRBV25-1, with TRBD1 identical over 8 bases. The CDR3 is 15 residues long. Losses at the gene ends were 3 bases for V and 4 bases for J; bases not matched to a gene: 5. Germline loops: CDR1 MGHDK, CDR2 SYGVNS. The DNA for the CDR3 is TGTGCCAGCAGTGAGGACAGGGTGGGGAAAAACATTCAGTACTTC. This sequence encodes CASSEDRVGKNIQYF.